This TCR beta chain was identified during a study of graft-versus-host responses after intestinal transplantation. Across the study: Among the recipients, all got anti-thymocyte globulin induction and then tacrolimus and steroids for roughly three years.

Remarks on this clone: The target antigen is unknown.

The protocol was immunoSEQ multiplex PCR, while the TCRdb copy is restricted to in-frame clones and leaves out a portion. Seen here are some 110,000 clones, just under 95% observed once, and the top ten hold 1% to 1.5%. Whole-study findings and limits: Allograft graft-versus-host to host-versus-graft clonal ratios ran high in patients with graft-donor T cell macrochimerism. The highest levels of circulating GvH clones went along with early declines in HvG clones after transplant.

This CDR3 spans 14 amino acids. Germline assignment: CDR1 MNHEY and CDR2 SMNVEV (reference sequence). Trimming cost V 5 bases and J 0 bases, with 11 bases left between them. The receptor was isolated from a human donor who was the organ donor for an intestinal transplant. The J gene is TRBJ2-7, the V gene TRBV27; no reliable D call. This specimen consisted of unstimulated CD8+ T cells sorted from spleen or lymph node cells, obtained before transplant. Here the CDR3 reads CASSPRKYSYEQYF. The CDR3 DNA reads TGTGCCAGCAGTCCCCGGAAGTACTCCTACGAGCAGTACTTC.